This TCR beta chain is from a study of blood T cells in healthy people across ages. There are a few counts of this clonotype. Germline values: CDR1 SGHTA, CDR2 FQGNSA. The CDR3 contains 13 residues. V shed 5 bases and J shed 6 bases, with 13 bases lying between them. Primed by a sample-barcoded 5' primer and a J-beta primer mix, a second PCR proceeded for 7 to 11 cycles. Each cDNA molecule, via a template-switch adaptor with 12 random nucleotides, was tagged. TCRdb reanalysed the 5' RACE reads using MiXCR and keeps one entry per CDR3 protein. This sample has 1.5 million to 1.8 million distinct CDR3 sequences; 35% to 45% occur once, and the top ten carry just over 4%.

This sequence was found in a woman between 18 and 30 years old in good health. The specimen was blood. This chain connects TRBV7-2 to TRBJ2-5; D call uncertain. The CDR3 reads CASSVGPGKTQYF. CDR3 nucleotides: TGTGCCAGCAGCGTAGGTCCCGGCAAGACCCAGTACTTC.